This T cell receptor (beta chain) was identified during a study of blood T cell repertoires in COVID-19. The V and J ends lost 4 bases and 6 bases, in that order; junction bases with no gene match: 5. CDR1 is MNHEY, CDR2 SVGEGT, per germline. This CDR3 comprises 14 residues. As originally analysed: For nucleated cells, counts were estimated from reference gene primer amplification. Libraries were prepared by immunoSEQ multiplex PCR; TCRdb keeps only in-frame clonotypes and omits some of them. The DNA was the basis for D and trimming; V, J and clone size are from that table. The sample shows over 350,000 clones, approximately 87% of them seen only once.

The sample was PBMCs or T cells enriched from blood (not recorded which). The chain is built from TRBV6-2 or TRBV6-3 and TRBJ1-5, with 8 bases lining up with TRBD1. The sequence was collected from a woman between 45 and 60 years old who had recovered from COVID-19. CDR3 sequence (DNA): TGTGCCAGCAGTTTTCCAGGGGGCGGTCAGCCCCAGCATTTT. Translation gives CASSFPGGGQPQHF.